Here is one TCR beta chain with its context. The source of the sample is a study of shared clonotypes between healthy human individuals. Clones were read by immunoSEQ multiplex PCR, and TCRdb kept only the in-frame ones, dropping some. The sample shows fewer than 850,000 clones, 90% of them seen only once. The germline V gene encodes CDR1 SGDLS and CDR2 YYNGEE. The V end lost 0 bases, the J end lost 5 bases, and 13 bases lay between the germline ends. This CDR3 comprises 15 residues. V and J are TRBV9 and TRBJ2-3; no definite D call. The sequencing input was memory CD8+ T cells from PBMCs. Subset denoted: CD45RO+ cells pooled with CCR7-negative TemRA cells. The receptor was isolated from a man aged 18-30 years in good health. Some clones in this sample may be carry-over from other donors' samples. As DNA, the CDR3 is TGTGCCAGCAGCGTAGGTCTCTCAACCGGAGATACGCAGTATTTT. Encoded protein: CASSVGLSTGDTQYF.